This paragraph covers one T cell receptor (beta chain) sequence. As yet, its antigen is unknown. The CDR3 length is 16 residues. Germline CDR1 MDHEN, CDR2 SYDVKM. J gave up 4 bases and V 2 bases, and 6 bases lay outside the gene matches. Measured with immunoSEQ multiplex PCR; TCRdb has only the in-frame clones, and not every one. The table records about 2,700 clones, 76% of them present only once. These data are taken from a study of immune cell composition in non-small cell lung cancer. The overall study: Histologic subtype was mainly adenocarcinoma or squamous cell carcinoma. Findings of the study overall: Tumour-associated clones >0.5% occurred in under 40% of adenocarcinomas, about 80% of squamous.

The chain links TRBV28 to TRBJ2-7; 12 nucleotides align to TRBD1. This TCR was recovered from a human donor with non-small cell lung cancer. Sequencing was done on a sample of lung tumor tissue. The DNA of the CDR3 is TGTGCCAGCAGTTTAACGGGGACAGGGGGCAAGTACGAGCAGTACTTC. The encoded protein is CASSLTGTGGKYEQYF. Variable domain in full (rest from reference TRBV28 and TRBJ2-7): DVKVTQSSRYLVKRTGEKVFLECVQDMDHENMFWYRQDPGLGLRLIYFSYDVKMKEKGDIPEGYSVSREKKERFSLILESASTNQTSMYLCASSLTGTGGKYEQYFGPGTRLTVT.